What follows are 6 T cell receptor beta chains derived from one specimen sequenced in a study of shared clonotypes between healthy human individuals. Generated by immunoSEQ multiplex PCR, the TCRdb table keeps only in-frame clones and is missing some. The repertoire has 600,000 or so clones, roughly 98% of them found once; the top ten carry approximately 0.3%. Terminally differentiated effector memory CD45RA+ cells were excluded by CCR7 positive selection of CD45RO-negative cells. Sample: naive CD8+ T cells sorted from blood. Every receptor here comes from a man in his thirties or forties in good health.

CDR3 nucleotides: TGCGCCAGCAGCCACTCGACAGGGTACAATGAGCAGTTCTTC. Protein product: CASSHSTGYNEQFF. The rearrangement links TRBV4-1 to TRBJ2-1, with 7 bases fitting TRBD1. V gave up 3 bases and J gave up 4 bases; unmatched junction bases: 3. This CDR3 comprises 14 residues. CDR1 is MGHRA, CDR2 YSYEKL, per germline.

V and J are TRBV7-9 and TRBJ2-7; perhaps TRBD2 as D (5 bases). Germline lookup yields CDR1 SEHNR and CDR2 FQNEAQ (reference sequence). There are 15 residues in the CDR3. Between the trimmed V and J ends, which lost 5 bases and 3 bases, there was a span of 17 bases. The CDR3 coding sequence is TGTGCCAGCAGCGCTCTCCGGACGGGGTTCTACGAGCAGTACTTC. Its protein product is CASSALRTGFYEQYF.

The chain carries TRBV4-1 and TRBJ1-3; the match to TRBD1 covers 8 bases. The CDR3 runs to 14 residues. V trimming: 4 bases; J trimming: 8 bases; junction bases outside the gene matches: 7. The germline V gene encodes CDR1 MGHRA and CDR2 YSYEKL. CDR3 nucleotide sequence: TGCGCCAGCAGCCTGTGGACAGGGAGGGACACCATATATTTT. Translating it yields CASSLWTGRDTIYF.

The CDR3 is CASSLSGYEQFF. As DNA, the CDR3 is TGTGCCAGCAGCCTATCAGGCTATGAGCAGTTCTTC. This chain joins TRBV5-8 and TRBJ2-1; D gene unclear. In germline, CDR1 is SGHTS, CDR2 YDEGEE. CDR3 size: 12 residues. Trimming shortened V by 4 bases and J by 8 bases, and 10 bases separated the two germline ends.

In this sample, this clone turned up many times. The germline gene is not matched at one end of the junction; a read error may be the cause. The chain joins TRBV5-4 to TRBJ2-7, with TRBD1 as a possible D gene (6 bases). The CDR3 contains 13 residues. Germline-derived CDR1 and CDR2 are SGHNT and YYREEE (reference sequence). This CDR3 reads CASTLTGSTEQYF. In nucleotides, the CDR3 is TGTGCCAGCACCTTGACAGGTTCTACCGAGCAGTACTTC.

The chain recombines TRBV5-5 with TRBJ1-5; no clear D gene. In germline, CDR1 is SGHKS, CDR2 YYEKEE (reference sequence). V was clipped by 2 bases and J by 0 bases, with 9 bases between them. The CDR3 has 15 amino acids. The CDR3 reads CASSFGSYSNQPQHF. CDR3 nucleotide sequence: TGTGCCAGCAGCTTCGGCAGCTATAGCAATCAGCCCCAGCATTTT.